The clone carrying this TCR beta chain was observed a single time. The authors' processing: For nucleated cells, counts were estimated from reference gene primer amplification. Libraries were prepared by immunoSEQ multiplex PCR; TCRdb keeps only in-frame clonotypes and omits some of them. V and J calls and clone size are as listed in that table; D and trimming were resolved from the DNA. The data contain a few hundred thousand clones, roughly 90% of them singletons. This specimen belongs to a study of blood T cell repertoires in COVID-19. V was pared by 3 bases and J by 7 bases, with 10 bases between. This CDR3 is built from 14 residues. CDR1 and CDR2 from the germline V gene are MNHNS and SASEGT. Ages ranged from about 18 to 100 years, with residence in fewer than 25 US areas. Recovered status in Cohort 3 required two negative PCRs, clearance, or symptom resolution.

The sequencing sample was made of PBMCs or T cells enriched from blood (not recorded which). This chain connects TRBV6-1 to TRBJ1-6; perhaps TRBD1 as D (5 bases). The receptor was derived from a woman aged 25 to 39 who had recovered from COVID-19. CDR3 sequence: CASSDRVDNSPLHF. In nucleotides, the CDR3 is TGTGCCAGCAGTGACAGGGTGGACAATTCACCCCTCCACTTT.